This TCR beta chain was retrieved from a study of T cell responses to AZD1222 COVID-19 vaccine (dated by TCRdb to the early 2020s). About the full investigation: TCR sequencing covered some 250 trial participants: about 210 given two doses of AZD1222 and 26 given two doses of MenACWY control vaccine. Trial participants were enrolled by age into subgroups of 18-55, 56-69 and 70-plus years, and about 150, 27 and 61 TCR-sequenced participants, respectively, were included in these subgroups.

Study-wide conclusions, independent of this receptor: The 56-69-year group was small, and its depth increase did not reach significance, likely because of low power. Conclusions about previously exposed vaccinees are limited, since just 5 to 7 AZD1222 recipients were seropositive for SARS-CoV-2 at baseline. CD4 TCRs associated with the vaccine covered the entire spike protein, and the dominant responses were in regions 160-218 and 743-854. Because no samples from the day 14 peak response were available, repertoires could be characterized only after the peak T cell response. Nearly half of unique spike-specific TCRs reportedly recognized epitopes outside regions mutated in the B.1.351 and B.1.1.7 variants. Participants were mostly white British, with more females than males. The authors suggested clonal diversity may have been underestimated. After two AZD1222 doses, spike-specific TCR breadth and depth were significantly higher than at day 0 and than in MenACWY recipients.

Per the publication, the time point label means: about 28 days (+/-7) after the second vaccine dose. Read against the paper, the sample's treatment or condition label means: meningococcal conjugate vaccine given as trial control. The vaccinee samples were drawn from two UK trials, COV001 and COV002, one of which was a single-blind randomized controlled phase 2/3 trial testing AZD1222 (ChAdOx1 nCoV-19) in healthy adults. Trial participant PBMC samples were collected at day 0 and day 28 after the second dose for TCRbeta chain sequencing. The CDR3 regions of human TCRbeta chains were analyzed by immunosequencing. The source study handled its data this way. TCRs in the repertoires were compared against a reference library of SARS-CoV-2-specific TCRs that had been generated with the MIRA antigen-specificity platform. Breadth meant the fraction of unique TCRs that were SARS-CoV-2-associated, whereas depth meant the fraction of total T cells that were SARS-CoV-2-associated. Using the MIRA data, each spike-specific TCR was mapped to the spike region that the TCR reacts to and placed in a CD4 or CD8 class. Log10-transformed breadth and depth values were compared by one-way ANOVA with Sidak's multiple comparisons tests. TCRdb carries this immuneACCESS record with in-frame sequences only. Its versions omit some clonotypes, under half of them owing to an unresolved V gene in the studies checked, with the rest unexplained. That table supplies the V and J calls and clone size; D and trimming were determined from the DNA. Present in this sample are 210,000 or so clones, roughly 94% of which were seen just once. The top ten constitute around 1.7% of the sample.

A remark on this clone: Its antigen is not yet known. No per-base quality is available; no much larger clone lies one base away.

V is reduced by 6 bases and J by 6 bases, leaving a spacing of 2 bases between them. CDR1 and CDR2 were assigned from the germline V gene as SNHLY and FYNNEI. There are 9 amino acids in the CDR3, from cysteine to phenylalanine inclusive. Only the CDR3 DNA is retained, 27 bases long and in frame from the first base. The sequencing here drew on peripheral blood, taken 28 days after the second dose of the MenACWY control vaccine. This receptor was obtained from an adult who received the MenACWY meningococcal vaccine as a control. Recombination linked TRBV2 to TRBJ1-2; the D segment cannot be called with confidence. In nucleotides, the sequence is TGTGCCAGCAGCAATGGCTACACCTTC. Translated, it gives CASSNGYTF. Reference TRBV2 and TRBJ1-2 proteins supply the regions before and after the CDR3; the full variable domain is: EPEVTQTPSHQVTQMGQEVILRCVPISNHLYFYWYRQILGQKVEFLVSFYNNEISEKSEIFDDQFSVERPDGSNFTLKIRSTKLEDSAMYFCASSNGYTFGSGTRLTVV.